This TCR beta chain was sequenced for a study of shared T cell receptors in the human thymus. The table came from immunoSEQ multiplex PCR; TCRdb's copy has only in-frame clones and leaves some out. This sample has fewer than 700,000 clones, with around nine tenths found just once. The CDR3 length is 17 residues. V was clipped by 0 bases and J by 0 bases, with 13 bases between them. From germline, CDR1 is SGHKS and CDR2 YYEKEE (reference sequence). This sample was also put to use in a study of human thymus T cells.

Sequenced input: thymocytes. The source is a boy younger than two with a congenital heart defect. The chain has TRBV5-5 and TRBJ1-3; the D gene is possibly TRBD1 (5 bases). In DNA form, the CDR3 reads TGTGCCAGCAGCTTGGCAGCAGGGAAGAGCTCTGGAAACACCATATATTTT. Translated: CASSLAAGKSSGNTIYF.